This TCR beta chain was found in a study of regulatory T cells in long-lasting Graves disease. Time point given: newly diagnosed GD, antithyroid drugs for less than 3 months. The TCR library was made from RNA that had been extracted from PBMCs in TRIzol. Investigators prepared the TCR beta libraries by applying iRepertoire HTBI primers and Arm-PCR of CDR3 regions. One entry per CDR3 protein results from TCRdb running MiXCR on the multiplex PCR reads. The sample comprises around 420,000 distinct CDR3 sequences, 15% of which are singletons, and approximately 21% rests with the top ten. With 2 bases clipped from V and 7 bases from J, the junction kept 6 bases outside the gene matches. The germline gives CDR1 MNHEY, CDR2 SMNVEV (reference sequence). The CDR3 sequence is 15 residues long.

Sequencing was performed on peripheral blood mononuclear cells (PBMCs), taken at new diagnosis, from a patient treated with antithyroid drugs. This receptor was identified in a female donor with Graves disease. The chain uses TRBV27 and TRBJ2-1; TRBD2 matches 9 bases. The CDR3 is CASSLGSGSLNEQFF. The CDR3 bases are TGTGCCAGCAGTTTAGGTAGCGGGAGTCTAAATGAGCAGTTCTTC.